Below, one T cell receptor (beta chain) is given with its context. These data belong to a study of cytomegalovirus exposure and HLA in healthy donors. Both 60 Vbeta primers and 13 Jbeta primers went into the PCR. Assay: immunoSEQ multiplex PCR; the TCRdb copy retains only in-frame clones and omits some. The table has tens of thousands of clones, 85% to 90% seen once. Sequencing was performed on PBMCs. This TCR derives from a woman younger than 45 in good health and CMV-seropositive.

CDR3 protein: CASWTNRGRRWLNTEAFF. Here the CDR3 DNA reads TGTGCCAGCTGGACTAACAGGGGGCGGAGATGGTTGAACACTGAAGCTTTCTTT. J is TRBJ1-1 and V is TRBV27; 9 nucleotides match TRBD1. V was pared by 8 bases and J by 0 bases, with 16 bases of the junction left unmatched. Germline loops: CDR1 MNHEY, CDR2 SMNVEV (reference sequence). This CDR3 region has 18 residues.